A selection of T cell receptor beta chains follows, all from one sample in a study of cytomegalovirus exposure and HLA in healthy donors. Assay: immunoSEQ multiplex PCR; the TCRdb copy retains only in-frame clones and omits some. The data contain 90,000 to 100,000 clones, about 75% of them singletons. The sequenced material came from PBMCs. Every receptor here comes from a man aged 35 to 55 in good health and CMV-seropositive. CDR3s include the opening cysteine and the closing phenylalanine or tryptophan. The order of the fields is J gene, V gene, CDR3 protein.

TRBJ1-6	TRBV6-5	CASSPGLNSGSPLHF
TRBJ2-2	TRBV6-5	CASSVVDPNTGELFF
TRBJ1-1	TRBV6-6	CASSYSTGEAFF
TRBJ1-2	TRBV13	CASSLAGNYGYTF
TRBJ2-2	TRBV5-1	CASSSRDFTGELFF
TRBJ1-2	TRBV10-3	CAISDSLAGYTF
TRBJ1-2	TRBV5-1	CASSLGTVAEGYTF
TRBJ2-1	TRBV19	CASRTFNEQFF
TRBJ2-7	TRBV10-3	CAIRVIGTSGHGEQYF
TRBJ2-3	TRBV6-1	CASSEHIDPGATDTQYF
TRBJ1-4	TRBV7-9	CASSPEAREKLFF
TRBJ2-5	TRBV4-2	CASSQGGWTSGGYQETQYF
TRBJ2-1	TRBV7-9	CASSLALAGSYNEQFF
TRBJ1-1	TRBV11-2	CASSPLAEAFF
TRBJ1-1	TRBV7-2	CASSSTGGSGAFF
TRBJ2-2	TRBV4-1	CASSQGETGTTGELFF
TRBJ1-4	TRBV29-1	CSVAVGATNEKLFF
TRBJ1-1	TRBV28	CASLPGERTEAFF
TRBJ2-6	TRBV4-1	CASSHSSGANVLTF
TRBJ2-5	TRBV5-4	CASSLRGEETQYF
TRBJ2-5	TRBV10-3	CATGTSEQETQYF
TRBJ2-7	TRBV27	CASSLQGAVFYEQYF
TRBJ2-6	TRBV7-2	CASSPGGAGANVLTF
TRBJ2-7	TRBV18	CASSPPNGQGYEQYF
TRBJ1-1	TRBV18	CASSPRSGQGAPDTEAFF
TRBJ2-5	TRBV6-4	CASSKETGPQETQYF
TRBJ2-3	TRBV12-1	CASSLAGEATDTQYF
TRBJ2-7	TRBV10-3	CAISESSRIYEQYF
TRBJ2-7	TRBV11-2	CASSAGQGAGYEQYF
TRBJ2-1	TRBV7-9	CASSGRTRDEQFF
TRBJ2-2	TRBV9	CASRTGGSTTGELFF
TRBJ2-5	TRBV29-1	CSTTGAQETQYF
TRBJ2-3	TRBV7-2	CASSLDGTSVDTQYF